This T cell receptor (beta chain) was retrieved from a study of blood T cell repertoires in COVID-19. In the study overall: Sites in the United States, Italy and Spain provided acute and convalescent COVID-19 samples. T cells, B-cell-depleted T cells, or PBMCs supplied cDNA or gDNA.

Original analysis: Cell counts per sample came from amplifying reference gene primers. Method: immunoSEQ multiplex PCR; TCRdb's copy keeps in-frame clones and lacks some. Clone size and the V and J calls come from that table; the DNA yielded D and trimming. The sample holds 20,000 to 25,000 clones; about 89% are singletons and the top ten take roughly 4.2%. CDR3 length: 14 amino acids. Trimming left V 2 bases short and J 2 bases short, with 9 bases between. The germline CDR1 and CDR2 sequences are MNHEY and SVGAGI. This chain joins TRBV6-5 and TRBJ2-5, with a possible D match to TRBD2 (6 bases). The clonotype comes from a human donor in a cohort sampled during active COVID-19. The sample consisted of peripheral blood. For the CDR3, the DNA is TGTGCCAGCAGTTACGGGACTCCGCAAGAGACCCAGTACTTC. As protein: CASSYGTPQETQYF.